This TCR beta chain was retrieved from a study (dated by TCRdb to between 2015 and 2016). On this clonotype: The antigen this receptor binds is unknown. No DNA is shown, since the ends of the CDR3 on it are uncertain; the CDR3 is the one TCRdb lists.

Its CDR3 holds 15 amino acids, cysteine through phenylalanine. CDR1 SGHRS and CDR2 YFSETQ were looked up in the germline V gene. Libraries were constructed by RT-PCR. The instrument given in TCRdb is Illumina MiSeq. Through fastp at Q25 and MiXCR, TCRdb rebuilt clones from the public reads, retaining in-frame beta chains. Rows are unified per CDR3 protein, each entry keeping the most common DNA and genes. The sample has 550,000 to 750,000 distinct CDR3 sequences on record, approximately 14% of them singletons. 3% to 4.5% of the sample is held by the ten biggest clonotypes. The clonotype originates from a female donor in good health, serving as a healthy control. In this chain, TRBV5-1 is recombined with TRBJ2-1; the D call TRBD1 from the table was never checked on the DNA. Sequenced sample: memory CD4+ T cells from blood. The CDR3 here reads CASSFGAGQHNEQFF.